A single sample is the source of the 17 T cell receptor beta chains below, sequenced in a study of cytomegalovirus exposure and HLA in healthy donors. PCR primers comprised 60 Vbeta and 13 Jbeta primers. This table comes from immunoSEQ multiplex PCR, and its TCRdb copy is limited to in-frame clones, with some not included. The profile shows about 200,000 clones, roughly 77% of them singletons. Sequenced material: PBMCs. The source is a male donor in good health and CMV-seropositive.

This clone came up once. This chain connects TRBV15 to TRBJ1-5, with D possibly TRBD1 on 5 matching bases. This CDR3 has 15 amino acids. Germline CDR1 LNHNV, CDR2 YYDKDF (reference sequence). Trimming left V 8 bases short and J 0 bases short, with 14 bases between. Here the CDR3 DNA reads TGTGCCACCCGGGGGTCGCAGATTAGCAATCAGCCCCAGCATTTT. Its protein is CATRGSQISNQPQHF.

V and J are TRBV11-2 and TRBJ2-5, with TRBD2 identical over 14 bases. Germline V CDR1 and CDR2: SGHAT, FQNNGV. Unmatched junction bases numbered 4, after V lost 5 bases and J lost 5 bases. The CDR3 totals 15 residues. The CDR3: CASSPTSGGAETQYF. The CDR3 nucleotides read TGTGCCAGCAGCCCGACTAGCGGGGGGGCTGAGACCCAGTACTTC.

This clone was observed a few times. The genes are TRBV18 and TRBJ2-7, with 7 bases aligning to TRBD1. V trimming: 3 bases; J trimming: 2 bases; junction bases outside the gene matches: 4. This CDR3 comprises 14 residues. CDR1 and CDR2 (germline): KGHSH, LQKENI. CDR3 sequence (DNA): TGTGCCAGCTCACCTGCCGGGACAGCCTACGAGCAGTACTTC. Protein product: CASSPAGTAYEQYF.

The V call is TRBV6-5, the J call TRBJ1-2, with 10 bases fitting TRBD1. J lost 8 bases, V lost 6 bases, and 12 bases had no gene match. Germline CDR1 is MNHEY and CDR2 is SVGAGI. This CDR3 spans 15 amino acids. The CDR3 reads CASRPGQGVLAGYTF. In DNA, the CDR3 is TGTGCCAGCAGGCCCGGACAGGGGGTTCTAGCAGGCTACACCTTC.

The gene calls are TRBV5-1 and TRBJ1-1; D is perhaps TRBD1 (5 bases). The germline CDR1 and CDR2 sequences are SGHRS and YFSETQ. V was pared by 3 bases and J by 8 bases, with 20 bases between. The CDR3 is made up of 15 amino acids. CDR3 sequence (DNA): TGCGCCAGCAGCTGGGACGGGGGAAGCGGAGGGGAAGCTTTCTTT. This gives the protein CASSWDGGSGGEAFF.

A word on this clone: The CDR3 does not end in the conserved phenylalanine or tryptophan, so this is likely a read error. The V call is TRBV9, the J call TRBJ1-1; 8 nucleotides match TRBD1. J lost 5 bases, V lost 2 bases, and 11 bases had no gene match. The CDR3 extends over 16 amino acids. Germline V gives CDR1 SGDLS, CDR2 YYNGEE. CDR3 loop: CASSVASGQAGTEAFL. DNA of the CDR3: TGTGCCAGCAGCGTGGCCTCGGGACAGGCTGGAACTGAAGCTTTCCTT.

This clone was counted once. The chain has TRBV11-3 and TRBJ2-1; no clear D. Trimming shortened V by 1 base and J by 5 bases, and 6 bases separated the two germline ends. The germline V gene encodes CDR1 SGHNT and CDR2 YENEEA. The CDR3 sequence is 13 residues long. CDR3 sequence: CASSLGRNNEQFF. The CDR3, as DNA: TGTGCCAGCAGCTTAGGGAGAAACAATGAGCAGTTCTTC.

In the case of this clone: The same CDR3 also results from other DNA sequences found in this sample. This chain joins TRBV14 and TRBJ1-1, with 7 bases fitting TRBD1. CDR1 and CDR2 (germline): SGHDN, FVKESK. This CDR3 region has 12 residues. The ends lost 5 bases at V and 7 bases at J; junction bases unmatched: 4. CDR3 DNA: TGTGCCAGCAGCAGGAACAGGGGTGAAGCTTTCTTT. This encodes CASSRNRGEAFF. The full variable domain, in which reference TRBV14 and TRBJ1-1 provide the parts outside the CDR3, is EAGVTQFPSHSVIEKGQTVTLRCDPISGHDNLYWYRRVMGKEIKFLLHFVKESKQDESGMPNNRFLAERTGGTYSTLKVQPAELEDSGVYFCASSRNRGEAFFGQGTRLTVV.

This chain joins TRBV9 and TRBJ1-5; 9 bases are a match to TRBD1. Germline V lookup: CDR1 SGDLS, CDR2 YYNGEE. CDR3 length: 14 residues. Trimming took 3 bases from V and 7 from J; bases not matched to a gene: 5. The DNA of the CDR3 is TGTGCCAGCAGCGGAGGGACAGGGCCCCAGCCCCAGCATTTT. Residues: CASSGGTGPQPQHF.

DNA of the CDR3: TGTGCCAGCAGCCCTGACAGGGGGAATAATTCACCCCTCCACTTT. As protein: CASSPDRGNNSPLHF. The chain has TRBV9 and TRBJ1-6, with TRBD1 matching over 9 bases. V lost 4 bases to trimming and J lost 5 bases; unmatched junction nucleotides: 4. The CDR3 runs to 15 residues. CDR1 is SGDLS, CDR2 YYNGEE, per germline.

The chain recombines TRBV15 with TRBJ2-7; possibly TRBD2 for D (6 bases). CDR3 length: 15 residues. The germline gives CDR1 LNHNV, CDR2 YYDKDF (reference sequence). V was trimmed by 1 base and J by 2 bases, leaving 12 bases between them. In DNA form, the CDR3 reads TGTGCCACCAGCAGAGGAGGGGACTTAGCCTACGAGCAGTACTTC. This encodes CATSRGGDLAYEQYF.

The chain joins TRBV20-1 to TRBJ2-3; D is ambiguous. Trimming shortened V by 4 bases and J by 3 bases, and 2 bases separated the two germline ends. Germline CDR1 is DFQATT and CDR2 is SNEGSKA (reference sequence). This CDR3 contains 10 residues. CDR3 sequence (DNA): TGCAGTGCTACTACAGATACGCAGTATTTT. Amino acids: CSATTDTQYF.

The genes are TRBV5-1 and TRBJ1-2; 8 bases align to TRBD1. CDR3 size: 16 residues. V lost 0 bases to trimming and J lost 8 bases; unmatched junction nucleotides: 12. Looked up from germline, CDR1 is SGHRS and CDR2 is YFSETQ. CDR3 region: CASSLEGQGAAGGYTF. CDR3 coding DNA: TGCGCCAGCAGCTTGGAAGGGCAGGGGGCAGCTGGGGGCTACACCTTC. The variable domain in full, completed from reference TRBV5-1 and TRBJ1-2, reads KAGVTQTPRYLIKTRGQQVTLSCSPISGHRSVSWYQQTPGQGLQFLFEYFSETQRNKGNFPGRFSGRQFSNSRSEMNVSTLELGDSALYLCASSLEGQGAAGGYTFGSGTRLTVV.

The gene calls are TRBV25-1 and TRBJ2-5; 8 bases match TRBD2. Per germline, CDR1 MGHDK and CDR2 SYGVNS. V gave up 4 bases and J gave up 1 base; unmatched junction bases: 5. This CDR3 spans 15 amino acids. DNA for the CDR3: TGTGCCAGCAGTGTTAGCGGGGACCTCCAAGAGACCCAGTACTTC. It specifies CASSVSGDLQETQYF.

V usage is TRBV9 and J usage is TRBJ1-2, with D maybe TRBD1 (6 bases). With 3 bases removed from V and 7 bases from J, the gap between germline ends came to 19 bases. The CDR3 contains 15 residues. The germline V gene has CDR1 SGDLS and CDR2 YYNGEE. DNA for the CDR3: TGTGCCAGCAGCGACGGACCCACAGGGTACGGTGGCTACACCTTC. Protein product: CASSDGPTGYGGYTF.

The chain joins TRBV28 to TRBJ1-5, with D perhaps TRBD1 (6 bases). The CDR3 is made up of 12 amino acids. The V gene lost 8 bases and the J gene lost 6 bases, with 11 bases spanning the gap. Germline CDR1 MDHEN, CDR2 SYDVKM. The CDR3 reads CASFLRGQPQHF. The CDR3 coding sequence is TGTGCCAGCTTTCTCAGGGGTCAGCCCCAGCATTTT. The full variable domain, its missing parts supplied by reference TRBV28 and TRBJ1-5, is DVKVTQSSRYLVKRTGEKVFLECVQDMDHENMFWYRQDPGLGLRLIYFSYDVKMKEKGDIPEGYSVSREKKERFSLILESASTNQTSMYLCASFLRGQPQHFGDGTRLSIL.

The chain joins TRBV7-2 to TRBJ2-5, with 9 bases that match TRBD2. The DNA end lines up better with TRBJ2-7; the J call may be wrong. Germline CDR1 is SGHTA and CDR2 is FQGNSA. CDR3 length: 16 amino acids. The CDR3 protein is CASSLGGLAGTYEQYF. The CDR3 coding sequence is TGTGCCAGCAGCTTAGGTGGGCTAGCGGGGACCTACGAGCAGTACTTC.